A single sample is the source of the 5 T cell receptor beta chains below, sequenced in a study of cytomegalovirus exposure and HLA in healthy donors. The study ran its PCR with 60 Vbeta and 13 Jbeta primers. The assay was immunoSEQ multiplex PCR, and TCRdb's table has in-frame clones only and misses some. The sample lists approximately 120,000 clones, around 85% seen once, with 6% to 8% in the top ten. The sequencing sample was made of PBMCs. These receptors all come from a woman younger than 45 in good health and CMV-seropositive.

The chain is built from TRBV7-9 and TRBJ2-3; tentatively, D is TRBD1 (6 bases). The germline V gene has CDR1 SEHNR and CDR2 FQNEAQ (reference sequence). The CDR3 is made up of 12 amino acids. V was pared by 4 bases and J by 4 bases, with 6 bases between. The CDR3 DNA sequence: TGTGCCAGCAGCTCAGGGGCAGATACGCAGTATTTT. Translated, it gives CASSSGADTQYF.

This chain joins TRBV9 and TRBJ2-2, with D unresolved. The germline CDR1 and CDR2 sequences are SGDLS and YYNGEE. The CDR3 has 13 amino acids. Trimming shortened V by 3 bases and J by 6 bases, and 9 bases separated the two germline ends. The CDR3 loop reads CASSATLAGELFF. DNA of the CDR3: TGTGCCAGCAGCGCTACGTTAGCCGGGGAGCTGTTTTTT. The full variable domain, in which reference TRBV9 and TRBJ2-2 provide the parts outside the CDR3, is DSGVTQTPKHLITATGQRVTLRCSPRSGDLSVYWYQQSLDQGLQFLIQYYNGEERAKGNILERFSAQQFPDLHSELNLSSLELGDSALYFCASSATLAGELFFGEGSRLTVL.

The gene calls are TRBV5-1 and TRBJ2-3; possibly TRBD2 for D (6 bases). Germline V gene data show CDR1 as SGHRS and CDR2 as YFSETQ. This CDR3 comprises 15 residues. V was clipped by 4 bases and J by 1 base, with 13 bases between them. The CDR3 region is CASSRGERGTDTQYF. The DNA for the CDR3 is TGCGCCAGCAGCCGCGGGGAACGCGGCACAGATACGCAGTATTTT. Supplemented by reference TRBV5-1 and TRBJ2-3, the full variable domain reads KAGVTQTPRYLIKTRGQQVTLSCSPISGHRSVSWYQQTPGQGLQFLFEYFSETQRNKGNFPGRFSGRQFSNSRSEMNVSTLELGDSALYLCASSRGERGTDTQYFGPGTRLTVL.

V is TRBV4-2 and J is TRBJ1-5; a possible D gene is TRBD1 (5 bases). Germline values: CDR1 LGHNA, CDR2 YNFKEQ. V dropped 4 bases and J dropped 0 bases, with 10 bases sitting between them. CDR3 size: 15 residues. The CDR3 sequence: CASSPGGVSNQPQHF. The CDR3, as DNA: TGTGCCAGCAGCCCCGGAGGGGTTAGCAATCAGCCCCAGCATTTT.

This clone was counted a single time. The CDR3 DNA follows: TGTGCCAGCCGAGGGACAGGGGCAACTAATGAAAAACTGTTTTTT. Protein sequence: CASRGTGATNEKLFF. The chain couples TRBV5-4 to TRBJ1-4, with 10 bases matching TRBD1. This CDR3 comprises 15 residues. After removal of 7 bases from V and 0 bases from J, the junction contained 3 bases not matched to a gene. Germline V CDR1 and CDR2: SGHNT, YYREEE (reference sequence).